This note documents a single T cell receptor (beta chain) sequence. This entry is derived from a study of blood T cell repertoires in COVID-19. The V gene lost 5 bases and the J gene lost 0 bases, with 10 bases spanning the gap. The CDR3 is 14 amino acids. Germline V gene sequence: CDR1 LNHDA, CDR2 SQIVND (reference sequence). Some clones are missing from TCRdb's copy, which holds only in-frame ones; the method was immunoSEQ multiplex PCR. The sample consists of around 70,000 clones, around nine tenths of them appearing once. The chain uses TRBV19 and TRBJ2-5; D perhaps matches TRBD1 (5 bases). The source material was peripheral blood. This TCR derives from a man aged 55 to 70 with acute or convalescent COVID-19. The CDR3 DNA reads TGTGCCAGTAGTGGTCAGGACAACCAAGAGACCCAGTACTTC. It specifies CASSGQDNQETQYF.